This T cell receptor beta chain was identified during a study of metastatic and nonmetastatic thyroid tumors. Looking at the study overall: Blood and tumor or nodule tissue repertoires from malignant and benign thyroid patients were compared.

Study conclusions and caveats: Reported TCR beta diversity, measured in blood and tumor, was significantly higher for malignant thyroid tumors than for benign nodules.

The CDR3 loop spans 12 amino acids. Germline V gene data show CDR1 as MNHNS and CDR2 as SASEGT. Trimming shortened V by 8 bases and J by 2 bases, and 10 bases separated the two germline ends. Thyroid surgery was performed in patients who had received no treatment beforehand. This clone occurred a few times. Its antigen is not known. Original processing notes: Differences in CDR3 between clinicopathological groups were drawn on to build a classifier intended to discriminate distant-metastatic papillary thyroid cancer patients. TCRdb reprocessed the PCR reads using MiXCR. In this record, the V and J calls reflect TCRdb's handling and not the investigators' own analysis. The table lists 15,000 to 20,000 clones, around 30% of them singletons, with roughly a tenth in the top ten.

J is TRBJ2-7 and V is TRBV6-1, with a weak D call TRBD2 (5 bases). The sample taken for sequencing was tumor tissue. This sequence was found in a female donor with papillary thyroid cancer or a benign thyroid nodule (not recorded which). Some clones in this sample may be carry-over from other donors' samples. The CDR3 here is CASFSRAYEQYF. The DNA of the CDR3 is TGTGCCAGCTTTTCGAGGGCCTACGAGCAGTACTTC.